A single sample gave rise to the 6 T cell receptor beta chains below, sequenced in a study of cytomegalovirus exposure and HLA in healthy donors. With 60 Vbeta and 13 Jbeta primers, the PCR was carried out. Using immunoSEQ multiplex PCR, the repertoire was profiled, and TCRdb retains in-frame clones only, with some absent. The sample lists some 220,000 clones, more than 75% seen once, with 0.24% in the top ten. Sequenced: PBMCs. These receptors all come from a girl between 2 and 10 years old in good health and CMV-seronegative.

The rearrangement uses TRBV2 and TRBJ2-2; no definite D call. The germline gives CDR1 SNHLY, CDR2 FYNNEI. The CDR3 extends over 13 amino acids. V dropped 6 bases and J dropped 1 base, with 6 bases sitting between them. The CDR3 DNA is TGTGCCAGCAGCTTCGGGAACACCGGGGAGCTGTTTTTT. Residues: CASSFGNTGELFF.

Remarks on this clone: Other DNA sequences within the sample encode an identical CDR3. The chain recombines TRBV4-1 with TRBJ2-1; 15 nucleotides match TRBD2. Per germline, CDR1 MGHRA and CDR2 YSYEKL. Losses at the gene ends were 4 bases for V and 6 bases for J; bases not matched to a gene: 1. This CDR3 region has 15 residues. Here the CDR3 reads CASSPGLAGGNEQFF. The CDR3 bases are TGCGCCAGCAGCCCGGGACTAGCGGGGGGCAATGAGCAGTTCTTC.

The J gene is TRBJ2-5, the V gene TRBV30; 8 nucleotides line up with TRBD2. The ends lost 0 bases at V and 7 bases at J; junction bases unmatched: 10. Germline assignment: CDR1 GTSNPN and CDR2 SVGIG (reference sequence). The CDR3 runs 15 residues. The DNA of the CDR3 is TGTGCCTGGAGTGTAAGGGCGGGAGGAGCGGCGACCCAGTACTTC. This translates into CAWSVRAGGAATQYF. Full variable domain (missing parts from reference TRBV30 and TRBJ2-5): SQTIHQWPATLVQPVGSPLSLECTVEGTSNPNLYWYRQAAGRGLQLLFYSVGIGQISSEVPQNLSASRPQDRQFILSSKKLLLSDSGFYLCAWSVRAGGAATQYFGPGTRLLVL.

The chain is built from TRBV5-1 and TRBJ1-1; D perhaps matches TRBD1 (5 bases). Germline V gene lookup returns CDR1 SGHRS and CDR2 YFSETQ. The CDR3 has 14 amino acids. V was shortened by 3 bases and J by 5 bases, with 14 bases between the two germline ends. CDR3 DNA: TGCGCCAGCAGCTCGGGGGGGGGATGGACTGAAGCTTTCTTT. Its translation is CASSSGGGWTEAFF. Full variable domain (remainder filled in from reference TRBV5-1 and TRBJ1-1): KAGVTQTPRYLIKTRGQQVTLSCSPISGHRSVSWYQQTPGQGLQFLFEYFSETQRNKGNFPGRFSGRQFSNSRSEMNVSTLELGDSALYLCASSSGGGWTEAFFGQGTRLTVV.

The chain carries TRBV6-1 and TRBJ2-2, with TRBD2 matching 14 bases. CDR1 is MNHNS and CDR2 is SASEGT in the germline V gene. J was trimmed by 5 bases and V by 4 bases; bases with no gene match: 6. The CDR3 is made up of 17 amino acids. The CDR3 sequence: CASSGRTSGRMTGELFF. Here the CDR3 DNA reads TGTGCCAGCAGTGGGAGGACTAGCGGGAGGATGACCGGGGAGCTGTTTTTT.

V usage is TRBV4-1 and J usage is TRBJ2-1; 16 bases agree with TRBD2. This CDR3 has 18 residues. CDR1 MGHRA and CDR2 YSYEKL come from the germline V gene. J was trimmed by 7 bases and V by 1 base; bases with no gene match: 7. In nucleotides, the CDR3 is TGCGCCAGCAGCCAAGTGGGACTAGCGGGGGGGCTTAAGAATGAGCAGTTCTTC. Amino acids: CASSQVGLAGGLKNEQFF.